Listed below are T cell receptor beta chains from one sample, sequenced in a study of shared clonotypes between healthy human individuals. Profiling relied on immunoSEQ multiplex PCR, and the TCRdb table lists in-frame clones only, not all of them. The data contain fewer than 200,000 clones, 90% to 95% of them singletons. The source material was naive CD4+ T cells sorted from blood. Every receptor here comes from a woman aged 30 to 39 in good health. The CDR3 runs from the conserved cysteine through the conserved F or W. A D gene is named only where the DNA matches it firmly. Where a row states a size, it is once, few, many or the class of an expanded clone; other rows omit it.

j_call: TRBJ2-7; clone_size: .; v_call: TRBV6-1; d_call: .; cdr3_nt: TGTGCCAGCAGCGCACGAGGGGCCGACGAGCAGTACTTC; cdr3_aa: CASSARGADEQYF
j_call: TRBJ1-5; clone_size: .; v_call: TRBV7-2; d_call: .; cdr3_nt: TGTGCCAGCAGCTTCCCCGGGACGCCGAATCAGCCCCAGCATTTT; cdr3_aa: CASSFPGTPNQPQHF
j_call: TRBJ2-7; clone_size: .; v_call: TRBV5-8; d_call: TRBD2; cdr3_nt: TGTGCCAGCAGCCTGAGCGGGAGAATCGAGCAGTACTTC; cdr3_aa: CASSLSGRIEQYF
j_call: TRBJ2-7; clone_size: .; v_call: TRBV5-1; d_call: TRBD1; cdr3_nt: TGCGCCAGCAGCCTAGGACAGGGTAAAGAGCAGTACTTC; cdr3_aa: CASSLGQGKEQYF
j_call: TRBJ1-4; clone_size: .; v_call: TRBV28; d_call: .; cdr3_nt: TGTGCCAGCAGTGGCTACAGGGTTCCCCTTGAAAAACTGTTTTTT; cdr3_aa: CASSGYRVPLEKLFF
j_call: TRBJ2-7; clone_size: .; v_call: TRBV2; d_call: .; cdr3_nt: TGTGCCAGCAGAGGGTTCGGGGTTTCCTACGAGCAGTACTTC; cdr3_aa: CASRGFGVSYEQYF
j_call: TRBJ1-2; clone_size: once; v_call: TRBV11-2; d_call: .; cdr3_nt: TGTGCCAGCAGCGGTAAAGGGGCTATCTATGGCTACACCTTC; cdr3_aa: CASSGKGAIYGYTF
j_call: TRBJ2-5; clone_size: .; v_call: TRBV10-3; d_call: TRBD2; cdr3_nt: TGTGCCATCAAACCGCTAGCGGCCGGGGGTTGGGAGACCCAGTACTTC; cdr3_aa: CAIKPLAAGGWETQYF
j_call: TRBJ1-5; clone_size: once; v_call: TRBV6-1; d_call: .; cdr3_nt: TGTGCCAGCAGTGAATATTCAGGCCAGCCCCAGCATTTT; cdr3_aa: CASSEYSGQPQHF
j_call: TRBJ2-1; clone_size: .; v_call: TRBV5-1; d_call: .; cdr3_nt: TGCGCCAGCAGCTTTCAGGGGTCGGCGTACAATGAGCAGTTCTTC; cdr3_aa: CASSFQGSAYNEQFF
j_call: TRBJ2-5; clone_size: .; v_call: TRBV5-1; d_call: TRBD2; cdr3_nt: TGCGCCAGCAGCCCAGGACTAGCGGCACAAGAGACCCAGTACTTC; cdr3_aa: CASSPGLAAQETQYF
j_call: TRBJ1-4; clone_size: .; v_call: TRBV30; d_call: TRBD1; cdr3_nt: TGTGCCTGGACCTCGAAGGGGGCGGATAATGAAAAACTGTTTTTT; cdr3_aa: CAWTSKGADNEKLFF
j_call: TRBJ2-7; clone_size: .; v_call: TRBV5-6; d_call: .; cdr3_nt: TGTGCCAGTCGTCGTAAGGGGCAATCCTACGAGCAGTACTTC; cdr3_aa: CASRRKGQSYEQYF
j_call: TRBJ2-7; clone_size: .; v_call: TRBV6-6; d_call: .; cdr3_nt: TGTGCCAGCAGTTACTCGGGGGGCAGGGAGTCCTACGAGCAGTACTTC; cdr3_aa: CASSYSGGRESYEQYF
j_call: TRBJ2-2; clone_size: once; v_call: TRBV21-1; d_call: .; cdr3_nt: TGTGCCAGCAGCAAAGTACCCCATGGGACTAGCGGGAGGGCCTTATTAGGGGAGCTGTTTTTT; cdr3_aa: CASSKVPHGTSGRALLGELFF
j_call: TRBJ2-7; clone_size: .; v_call: TRBV23-1; d_call: .; cdr3_nt: TGCGCCAGCAGTCAAAATGGGGTCCTCTCCTACGAGCAGTACTTC; cdr3_aa: CASSQNGVLSYEQYF
j_call: TRBJ1-2; clone_size: .; v_call: TRBV7-9; d_call: TRBD1; cdr3_nt: TGTGCCAGCAGCCTGGGACAGGGGGAGGACTATGGCTACACCTTC; cdr3_aa: CASSLGQGEDYGYTF
j_call: TRBJ1-5; clone_size: few; v_call: TRBV28; d_call: TRBD1; cdr3_nt: TGTGCCAGCAGGGGACAGGGGTCGCCCCAGCATTTT; cdr3_aa: CASRGQGSPQHF
j_call: TRBJ1-2; clone_size: .; v_call: TRBV28; d_call: TRBD1; cdr3_nt: TGTGCCAGCAGTTGGACAGGGGGCGGGGGCTACACCTTC; cdr3_aa: CASSWTGGGGYTF
j_call: TRBJ2-7; clone_size: .; v_call: TRBV6-4; d_call: TRBD1; cdr3_nt: TGTGCCAGCAGTGACCTGACAGGGGGCTTCTCCGAGCAGTACTTC; cdr3_aa: CASSDLTGGFSEQYF
j_call: TRBJ1-2; clone_size: .; v_call: TRBV6-5; d_call: TRBD1; cdr3_nt: TGTGCCAGCAGTTACCCGGCAGGGGGGGGCTACACCTTC; cdr3_aa: CASSYPAGGGYTF
j_call: TRBJ1-1; clone_size: few; v_call: TRBV5-4; d_call: .; cdr3_nt: TGTGCCAGCCAGGGCGGGGAATACACTGAAGCTTTCTTT; cdr3_aa: CASQGGEYTEAFF
j_call: TRBJ1-5; clone_size: .; v_call: TRBV5-1; d_call: TRBD1; cdr3_nt: TGCGCCAGCAGCTTGGGCGGGACAGCGCTGGAGCAGCCCCAGCATTTT; cdr3_aa: CASSLGGTALEQPQHF
j_call: TRBJ2-6; clone_size: .; v_call: TRBV6-1; d_call: .; cdr3_nt: TGTGCCAGCATACAGCGTTCTGGGGCCAACGTCCTGACTTTC; cdr3_aa: CASIQRSGANVLTF
j_call: TRBJ2-5; clone_size: .; v_call: TRBV6-5; d_call: .; cdr3_nt: TGTGCCAGCAGCTCCCTGGGGACTGTCGAGACCCAGTACTTC; cdr3_aa: CASSSLGTVETQYF
j_call: TRBJ2-3; clone_size: .; v_call: TRBV28; d_call: .; cdr3_nt: TGTGCCAGCAGTTCTGGGGGAGCTCGGGCGGATACGCAGTATTTT; cdr3_aa: CASSSGGARADTQYF
j_call: TRBJ2-7; clone_size: .; v_call: TRBV14; d_call: TRBD2; cdr3_nt: TGTGCCAGCAGCTCATCACCTAGCGGGATTCTCTACGAGCAGTACTTC; cdr3_aa: CASSSSPSGILYEQYF
j_call: TRBJ2-3; clone_size: .; v_call: TRBV11-2; d_call: .; cdr3_nt: TGTGCCAGTTCTCCGCCTAGCACAGATACGCAGTATTTT; cdr3_aa: CASSPPSTDTQYF
j_call: TRBJ2-7; clone_size: .; v_call: TRBV7-8; d_call: .; cdr3_nt: TGTGCCAGCAGCTTAGACAGCTATGCCTACGAGCAGTACTTC; cdr3_aa: CASSLDSYAYEQYF
j_call: TRBJ2-7; clone_size: .; v_call: TRBV5-1; d_call: .; cdr3_nt: TGCGCCAGCAGCTTGGGGGACAAGATAGAGCAGTACTTC; cdr3_aa: CASSLGDKIEQYF
j_call: TRBJ2-1; clone_size: .; v_call: TRBV6-5; d_call: TRBD1; cdr3_nt: TGTGCCAGCAGACCTTCGGGACAGGGGGCTACTGAGCAGTTCTTC; cdr3_aa: CASRPSGQGATEQFF
j_call: TRBJ2-7; clone_size: .; v_call: TRBV7-9; d_call: TRBD2; cdr3_nt: TGTGCCAGCAGCCCCAAAGGACTAGCGGGATCCTACGAGCAGTACTTC; cdr3_aa: CASSPKGLAGSYEQYF
j_call: TRBJ2-6; clone_size: .; v_call: TRBV6-5; d_call: .; cdr3_nt: TGTGCCAGCAGTACGCCTGCAGGGGCCAACGTCCTGACTTTC; cdr3_aa: CASSTPAGANVLTF
j_call: TRBJ2-7; clone_size: .; v_call: TRBV30; d_call: .; cdr3_nt: TGTGCCTGGAGTAGGGGGACCAGCTCCTACGAGCAGTACTTC; cdr3_aa: CAWSRGTSSYEQYF
j_call: TRBJ1-5; clone_size: .; v_call: TRBV28; d_call: .; cdr3_nt: TGTGCCAGCAGTTTATGGGCCAGCAATCAGCCCCAGCATTTT; cdr3_aa: CASSLWASNQPQHF
j_call: TRBJ2-1; clone_size: .; v_call: TRBV5-1; d_call: .; cdr3_nt: TGCGCCAGCAGCTACTCCCAGGGTTCCTACAATGAGCAGTTCTTC; cdr3_aa: CASSYSQGSYNEQFF
j_call: TRBJ1-2; clone_size: .; v_call: TRBV28; d_call: TRBD1; cdr3_nt: TGTGCCAGCAGTCGGACAGGGGGCCCCGGCAAACCGAGAAAAAATGGCTACACCTTC; cdr3_aa: CASSRTGGPGKPRKNGYTF
j_call: TRBJ1-2; clone_size: .; v_call: TRBV5-1; d_call: TRBD1; cdr3_nt: TGCGCCAGCAGCTTGGCCGGGACAGCGGGCGGCTACACCTTC; cdr3_aa: CASSLAGTAGGYTF
j_call: TRBJ1-2; clone_size: .; v_call: TRBV4-1; d_call: .; cdr3_nt: TGCGCCAGCAGCCAAGATAAGAGATATGGCTACACCTTC; cdr3_aa: CASSQDKRYGYTF
j_call: TRBJ1-3; clone_size: .; v_call: TRBV4-1; d_call: .; cdr3_nt: TGCGCCAGCAGCCAAGAAGAAAGGGGAAACACCATATATTTT; cdr3_aa: CASSQEERGNTIYF
j_call: TRBJ2-7; clone_size: .; v_call: TRBV18; d_call: TRBD1; cdr3_nt: TGTGCCAGCTCACCACCAAAGGGACAGGGGACCTACGAGCAGTACTTC; cdr3_aa: CASSPPKGQGTYEQYF
j_call: TRBJ1-5; clone_size: .; v_call: TRBV29-1; d_call: TRBD1; cdr3_nt: TGCAGCGTTGCGGGTCCGGAGGGGGCGAGTCAGCCCCAGCATTTT; cdr3_aa: CSVAGPEGASQPQHF
j_call: TRBJ1-4; clone_size: .; v_call: TRBV5-6; d_call: .; cdr3_nt: TGTGCCAGCAGCCTGAGAGCCTACAGGGCTTGGGAAAAACTGTTTTTT; cdr3_aa: CASSLRAYRAWEKLFF
j_call: TRBJ2-7; clone_size: .; v_call: TRBV28; d_call: TRBD1; cdr3_nt: TGTGCCAGCAGTACAGGGGGCGCGCGATCCTACGAGCAGTACTTC; cdr3_aa: CASSTGGARSYEQYF
j_call: TRBJ2-7; clone_size: .; v_call: TRBV30; d_call: TRBD2; cdr3_nt: TGTGCCCTAAGACTAGCGGGAGGGCCGTACGAGCAGTACTTC; cdr3_aa: CALRLAGGPYEQYF
j_call: TRBJ2-1; clone_size: .; v_call: TRBV30; d_call: .; cdr3_nt: TGTGCCTGGAGTGTATGGGCTGGAGACTACAATGAGCAGTTCTTC; cdr3_aa: CAWSVWAGDYNEQFF
j_call: TRBJ2-3; clone_size: .; v_call: TRBV11-2; d_call: .; cdr3_nt: TGTGCCAGCAGCTTAGCGGGGACAGATACGCAGTATTTT; cdr3_aa: CASSLAGTDTQYF
j_call: TRBJ2-5; clone_size: .; v_call: TRBV21-1; d_call: .; cdr3_nt: TGTGCCAGCACCCCTCGTCCCCAGGTGGGATGCCAAGAGACCCAGTACTTC; cdr3_aa: CASTPRPQVGCQETQYF
j_call: TRBJ2-2; clone_size: .; v_call: TRBV9; d_call: TRBD1; cdr3_nt: TGTGCCAGCAGCGAGGACAGGTGGACCCCATACACCGGGGAGCTGTTTTTT; cdr3_aa: CASSEDRWTPYTGELFF
j_call: TRBJ2-1; clone_size: .; v_call: TRBV18; d_call: TRBD2; cdr3_nt: TGTGCCAGCTCAACCAATTCTGCGGCTAGCGGGAGGGCTAATGAGCAGTTCTTC; cdr3_aa: CASSTNSAASGRANEQFF
j_call: TRBJ2-7; clone_size: .; v_call: TRBV5-6; d_call: .; cdr3_nt: TGTGCCAGCAGCTGGGGTACAGATGTCTACGAGCAGTACTTC; cdr3_aa: CASSWGTDVYEQYF
j_call: TRBJ2-7; clone_size: .; v_call: TRBV27; d_call: TRBD1; cdr3_nt: TGTGCCAGCAGTTCACGGACAGGGAGGACCTACGAGCAGTACTTC; cdr3_aa: CASSSRTGRTYEQYF
j_call: TRBJ2-7; clone_size: few; v_call: TRBV7-6; d_call: .; cdr3_nt: TGTGCCAGCAGCGTTGGTCTGGAGTACTACGAGCAGTACTTC; cdr3_aa: CASSVGLEYYEQYF
j_call: TRBJ2-7; clone_size: few; v_call: TRBV5-4; d_call: .; cdr3_nt: TGTGCCAGCAGCTTGATGGGTGCTTACGAGCAGTACTTC; cdr3_aa: CASSLMGAYEQYF
j_call: TRBJ2-7; clone_size: .; v_call: TRBV29-1; d_call: TRBD2; cdr3_nt: TGCAGCGCAAAGACTAGCGGGAGCTACGAGCAGTACTTC; cdr3_aa: CSAKTSGSYEQYF
j_call: TRBJ2-1; clone_size: .; v_call: TRBV5-1; d_call: .; cdr3_nt: TGCGCCAGCAGCATATATCGGGCAATCGATGAGCAGTTCTTC; cdr3_aa: CASSIYRAIDEQFF
j_call: TRBJ1-5; clone_size: .; v_call: TRBV19; d_call: TRBD1; cdr3_nt: TGTGCCAGTAGTATTATCCGGGACAGGGGTTATCAGCCCCAGCATTTT; cdr3_aa: CASSIIRDRGYQPQHF